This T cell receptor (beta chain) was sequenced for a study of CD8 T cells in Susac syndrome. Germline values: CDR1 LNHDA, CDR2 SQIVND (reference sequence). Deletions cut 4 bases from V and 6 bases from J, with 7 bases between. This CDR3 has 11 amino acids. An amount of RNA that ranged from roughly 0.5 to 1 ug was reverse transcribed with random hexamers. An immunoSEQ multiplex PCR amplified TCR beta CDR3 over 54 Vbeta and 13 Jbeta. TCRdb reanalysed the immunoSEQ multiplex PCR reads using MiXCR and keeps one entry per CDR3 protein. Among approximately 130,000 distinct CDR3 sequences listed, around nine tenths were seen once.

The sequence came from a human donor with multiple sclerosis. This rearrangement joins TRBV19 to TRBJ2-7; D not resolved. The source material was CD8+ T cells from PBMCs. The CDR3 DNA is TGTGCCAGTAGTACATCCGGCGAGCAGTACTTC. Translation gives CASSTSGEQYF.